These T cell receptor beta chains were read from a single sample in a study of PD-L1 blockade in urothelial cancer. Clones were read by immunoSEQ multiplex PCR, and TCRdb kept only the in-frame ones, dropping some. The table shows about 56,000 clones, with roughly 87% occurring only once. The sequencing here drew on PBMCs, taken around atezolizumab (anti-PD-L1) treatment. These receptors were taken from a man between 70 and 80 years old with urothelial cancer. The CDR3 runs from the conserved cysteine through the conserved F or W. Some rows mark clone size as missing; the rest say once, few, many or name a class of expanded clone.

abundance,v_gene,j_gene,CDR3aa
-,TRBV5-4,TRBJ2-5,CASSATSGFQETQYF
-,TRBV5-4,TRBJ1-1,CASSLAPGGLAEAFF
-,TRBV7-9,TRBJ2-3,CASSPAGEAYF
-,TRBV5-4,TRBJ2-5,CASSFGTSGRGGETQYF
-,TRBV29-1,TRBJ2-1,CSVDSSGSYNEQFF
-,TRBV7-9,TRBJ1-3,CASSPYDSFGNTIYF
-,TRBV30,TRBJ2-1,CAWNPTGDNEQFF
-,TRBV19,TRBJ1-2,CASSMDRGNYGYTF
-,TRBV18,TRBJ1-1,CASSPSGTVGAFF
-,TRBV28,TRBJ2-2,CASSLGRGRGGELFF
-,TRBV27,TRBJ1-1,CASSLSSEMNTEAFF
-,TRBV6-1,TRBJ1-3,CASSVVEGRWNTIYF
once,TRBV11-2,TRBJ2-1,CASSLGQGRYNEQFF
-,TRBV20-1,TRBJ1-1,CSASDRGFAFF
once,TRBV6-1,TRBJ2-1,CASSEDGRAAYNEQFF
-,TRBV28,TRBJ1-2,CASSLIQRSYGYTF
-,TRBV6-5,TRBJ2-7,CASSYRRDGAYEQYF
-,TRBV4-2,TRBJ2-1,CASSQEWGGSSYNEQFF
-,TRBV5-1,TRBJ1-4,CASSPGRPDEKLFF
-,TRBV2,TRBJ2-7,CASRSTGGVYEQYF
-,TRBV6-5,TRBJ2-1,CASSWAGAYNEQFF
-,TRBV27,TRBJ2-1,CASSLRYGEQFF
-,TRBV5-1,TRBJ1-2,CASSSPIQGPSLGYGYTF
-,TRBV4-1,TRBJ2-2,CASSLLVGGDGRTAPGELFF
-,TRBV19,TRBJ2-1,CASSIVNNEQFF
once,TRBV19,TRBJ1-3,CASSERRQLSGNTIYF
-,TRBV5-4,TRBJ2-1,CASSLEPGLVRYNEQFF